This T cell receptor (beta chain) is drawn from a study of tumor-infiltrating lymphocytes in primary liver carcinoma. Study-level points and caveats: Tumors reached a significantly greater top-250-clone fraction than blood did (p = 0.039). There were only about 7-25% of top clones found in all five tumor regions. Tumor-adjacent and tumor-blood pairs shared less of their repertoires than tumor region pairs shared.

Both RNA and DNA were isolated together from roughly 20-30 mg of bulk tissue that had not been sorted. Tumor regions sampled: superior, inferior, left, right poles, and centre. V lost 0 bases and J lost 10, with 24 bases in between. Germline CDR1 MNHEY, CDR2 SVGEGT. CDR3 length equals 18 residues. Notes on this clonotype: What it binds is unknown.

The template, about 500 ng total RNA, yielded TCR beta cDNA made with a constant-region primer. Modified slightly, ARM-PCR produced TCR beta libraries over three nested multiplex PCR rounds. Use of TRBV1-TRBV30 forward primers with a C-beta reverse primer characterized the first two PCR rounds, which lasted around 11 cycles each. TCRdb ran MiXCR on the multiplex PCR reads and lists one entry per CDR3 protein. The sample has about 43,000 distinct CDR3 sequences; 73% are singletons. The clonotype originates from a man between 40 and 49 years old with primary liver carcinoma and hepatitis B virus infection. The sequenced sample consisted of liver tumor tissue from sampling region 2. The subset here: tumor region T2, inferior pole. The chain couples TRBV6-2 or TRBV6-3 to TRBJ2-2, with D possibly TRBD1 on 8 matching bases. The CDR3 bases are TGTGCCAGCAGTTACTCTCGGTTTAGGACAGGGAGGGCCGAGGAGCTGTTTTTT. It specifies CASSYSRFRTGRAEELFF.